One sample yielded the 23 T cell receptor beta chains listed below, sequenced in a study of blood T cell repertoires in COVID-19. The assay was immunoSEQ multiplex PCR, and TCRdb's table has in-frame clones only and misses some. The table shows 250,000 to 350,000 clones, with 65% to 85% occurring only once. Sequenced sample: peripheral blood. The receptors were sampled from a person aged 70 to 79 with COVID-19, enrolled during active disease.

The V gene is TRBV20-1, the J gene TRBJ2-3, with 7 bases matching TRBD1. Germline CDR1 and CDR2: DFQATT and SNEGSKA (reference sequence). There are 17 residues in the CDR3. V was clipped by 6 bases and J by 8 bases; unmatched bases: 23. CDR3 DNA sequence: TGCAGTGCGAGTGACCACCGAGGGGGCGCCGGAGTGAGTACGCAGTATTTT. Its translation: CSASDHRGGAGVSTQYF.

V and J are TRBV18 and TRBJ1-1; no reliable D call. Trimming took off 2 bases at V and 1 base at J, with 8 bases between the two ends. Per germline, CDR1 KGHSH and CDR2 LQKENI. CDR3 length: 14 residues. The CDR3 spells CASSPSTGNTEAFF. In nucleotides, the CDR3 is TGTGCCAGCTCACCATCTACGGGGAACACTGAAGCTTTCTTT. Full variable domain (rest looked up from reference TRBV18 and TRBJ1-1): NAGVMQNPRHLVRRRGQEARLRCSPMKGHSHVYWYRQLPEEGLKFMVYLQKENIIDESGMPKERFSAEFPKEGPSILRIQQVVRGDSAAYFCASSPSTGNTEAFFGQGTRLTVV.

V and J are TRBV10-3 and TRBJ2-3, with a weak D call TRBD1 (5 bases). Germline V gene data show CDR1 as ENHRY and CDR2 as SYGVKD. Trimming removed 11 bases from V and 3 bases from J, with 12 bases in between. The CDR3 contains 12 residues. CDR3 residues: CAAQGGTDTQYF. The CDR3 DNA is TGTGCCGCGCAGGGTGGGACAGATACGCAGTATTTT.

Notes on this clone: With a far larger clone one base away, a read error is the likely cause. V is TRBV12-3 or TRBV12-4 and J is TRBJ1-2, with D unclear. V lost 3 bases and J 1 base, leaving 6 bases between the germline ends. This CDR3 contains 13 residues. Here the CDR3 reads CASSFEGNYGYTF. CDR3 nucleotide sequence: TGTGCCAGCAGTTTCGAGGGTAACTATGGCTACACCTTC.

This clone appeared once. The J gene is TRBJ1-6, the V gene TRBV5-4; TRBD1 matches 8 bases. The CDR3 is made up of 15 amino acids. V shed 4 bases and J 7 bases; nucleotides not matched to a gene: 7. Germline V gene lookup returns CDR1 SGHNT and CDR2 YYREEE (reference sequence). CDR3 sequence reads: CASSGRTGQNSPLHF. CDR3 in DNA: TGTGCCAGCAGCGGAAGGACAGGGCAGAATTCACCCCTCCACTTT.

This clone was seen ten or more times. The CDR3 loop is CASSPRGDRGHGYTF. The CDR3 region has the DNA TGTGCCAGCAGCCCGCGGGGAGACAGGGGGCATGGCTACACCTTC. The J gene is TRBJ1-2, the V gene TRBV7-2; TRBD1 agrees at 10 bases. Per the germline V gene, CDR1 is SGHTA and CDR2 is FQGNSA. V shed 5 bases, J shed 6 bases, and the junction held 9 bases outside the gene matches. This CDR3 contains 15 residues.

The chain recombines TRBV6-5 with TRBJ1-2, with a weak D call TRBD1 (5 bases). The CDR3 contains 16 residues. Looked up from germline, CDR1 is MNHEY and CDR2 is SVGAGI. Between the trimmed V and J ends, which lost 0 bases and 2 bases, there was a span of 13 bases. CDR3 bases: TGTGCCAGCAGTTACTCGGGTGGTGACAGAAACTATGGCTACACCTTC. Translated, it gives CASSYSGGDRNYGYTF.

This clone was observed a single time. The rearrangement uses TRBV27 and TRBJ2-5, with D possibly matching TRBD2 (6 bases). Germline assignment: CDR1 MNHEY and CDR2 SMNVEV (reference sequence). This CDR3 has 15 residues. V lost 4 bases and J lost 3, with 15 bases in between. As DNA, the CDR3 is TGTGCCAGCAGTTACTATGGACGGAGGGAAGAGACCCAGTACTTC. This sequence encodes CASSYYGRREETQYF.

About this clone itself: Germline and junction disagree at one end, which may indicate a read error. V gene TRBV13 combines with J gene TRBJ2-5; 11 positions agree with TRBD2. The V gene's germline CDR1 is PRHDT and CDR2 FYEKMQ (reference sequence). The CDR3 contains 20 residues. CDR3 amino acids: CASSSNGAAPGLAARPSLDF. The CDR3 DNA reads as TGTGCCAGCAGCTCAAACGGGGCCGCACCGGGACTAGCGGCCCGCCCGTCTCTGGACTTC.

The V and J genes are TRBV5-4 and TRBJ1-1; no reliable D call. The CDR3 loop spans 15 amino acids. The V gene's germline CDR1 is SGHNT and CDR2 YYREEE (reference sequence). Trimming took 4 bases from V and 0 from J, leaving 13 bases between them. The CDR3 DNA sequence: TGTGCCAGCAGCCCCCTGGGCGGGATGAACACTGAAGCTTTCTTT. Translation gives CASSPLGGMNTEAFF.

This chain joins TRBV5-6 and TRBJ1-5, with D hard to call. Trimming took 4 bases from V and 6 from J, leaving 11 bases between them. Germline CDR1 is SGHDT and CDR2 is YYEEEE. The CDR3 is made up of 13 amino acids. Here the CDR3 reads CASSPPSGQPQHF. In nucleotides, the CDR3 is TGTGCCAGCAGCCCCCCCAGTGGTCAGCCCCAGCATTTT.

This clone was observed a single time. CDR3 nucleotides: TGTGCCAGCAGCTTAGTTAGCGGGCTGAAATACGAGCAGTACTTC. It yields the protein CASSLVSGLKYEQYF. The chain uses TRBV11-2 and TRBJ2-7, with 7 nucleotides matching TRBD2. V was pared by 1 base and J by 4 bases, with 7 bases of the junction left unmatched. Germline V gene lookup returns CDR1 SGHAT and CDR2 FQNNGV. CDR3 length: 15 residues.

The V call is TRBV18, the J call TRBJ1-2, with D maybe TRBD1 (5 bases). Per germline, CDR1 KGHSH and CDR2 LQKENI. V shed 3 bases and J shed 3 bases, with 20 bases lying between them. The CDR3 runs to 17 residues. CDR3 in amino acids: CASSPINLIQGDYGYTF. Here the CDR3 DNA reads TGTGCCAGCTCACCGATAAACCTGATCCAGGGCGACTATGGCTACACCTTC.

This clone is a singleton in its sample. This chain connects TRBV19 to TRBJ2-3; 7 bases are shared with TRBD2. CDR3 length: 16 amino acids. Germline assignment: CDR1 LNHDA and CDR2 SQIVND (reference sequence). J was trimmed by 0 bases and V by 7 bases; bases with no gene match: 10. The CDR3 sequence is CASTPTLAPSTDTQYF. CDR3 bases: TGTGCCAGTACCCCCACACTAGCGCCTAGCACAGATACGCAGTATTTT.

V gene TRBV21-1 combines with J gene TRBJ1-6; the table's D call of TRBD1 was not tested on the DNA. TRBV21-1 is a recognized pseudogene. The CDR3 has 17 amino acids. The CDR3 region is CARTHSRGQGENTSLHF. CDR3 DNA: TGTGCCAGAACACATAGCCGAGGACAGGGGGAAAATACTTCCCTCCACTTT.

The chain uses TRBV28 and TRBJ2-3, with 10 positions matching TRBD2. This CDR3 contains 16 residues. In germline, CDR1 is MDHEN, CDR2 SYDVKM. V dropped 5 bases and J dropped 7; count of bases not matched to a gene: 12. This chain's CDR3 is CASSPPLAGVKYTQYF. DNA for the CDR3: TGTGCCAGCAGTCCCCCTCTAGCGGGAGTTAAATATACGCAGTATTTT. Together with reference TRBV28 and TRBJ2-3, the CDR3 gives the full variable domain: DVKVTQSSRYLVKRTGEKVFLECVQDMDHENMFWYRQDPGLGLRLIYFSYDVKMKEKGDIPEGYSVSREKKERFSLILESASTNQTSMYLCASSPPLAGVKYTQYFGPGTRLTVL.

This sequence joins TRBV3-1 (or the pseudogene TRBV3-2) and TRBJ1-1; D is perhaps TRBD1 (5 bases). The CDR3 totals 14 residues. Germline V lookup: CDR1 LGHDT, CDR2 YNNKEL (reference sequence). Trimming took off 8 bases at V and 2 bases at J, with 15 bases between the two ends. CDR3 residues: CASLDRKHNTEAFF. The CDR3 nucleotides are TGTGCCAGCCTAGACAGAAAACACAACACTGAAGCTTTCTTT.

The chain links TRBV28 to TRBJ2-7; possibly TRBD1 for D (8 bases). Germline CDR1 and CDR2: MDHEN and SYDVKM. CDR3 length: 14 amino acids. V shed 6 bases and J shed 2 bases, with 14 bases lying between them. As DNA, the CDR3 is TGTGCCAGCAGAGGACAGGGAGGGCCCTACGAGCAGTACTTC. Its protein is CASRGQGGPYEQYF.

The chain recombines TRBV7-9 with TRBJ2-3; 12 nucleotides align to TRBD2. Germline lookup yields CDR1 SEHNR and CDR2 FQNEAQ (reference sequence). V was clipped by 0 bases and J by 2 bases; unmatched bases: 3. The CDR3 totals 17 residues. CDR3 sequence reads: CASSLALAGGHTDTQYF. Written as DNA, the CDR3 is TGTGCCAGCAGCTTAGCACTAGCGGGGGGCCACACAGATACGCAGTATTTT.

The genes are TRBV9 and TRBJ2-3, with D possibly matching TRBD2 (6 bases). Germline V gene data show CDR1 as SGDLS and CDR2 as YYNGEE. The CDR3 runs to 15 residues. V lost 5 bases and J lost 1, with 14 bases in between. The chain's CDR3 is CASSRDWHGTDTQYF. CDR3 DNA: TGTGCCAGCAGTCGGGACTGGCACGGCACAGATACGCAGTATTTT.

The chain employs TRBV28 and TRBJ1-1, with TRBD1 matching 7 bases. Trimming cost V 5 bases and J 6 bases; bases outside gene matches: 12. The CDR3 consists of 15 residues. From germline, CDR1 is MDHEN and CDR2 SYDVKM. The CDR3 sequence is CASSPMDRLRPEAFF. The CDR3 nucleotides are TGTGCCAGCAGTCCCATGGACAGGTTGCGTCCTGAAGCTTTCTTT. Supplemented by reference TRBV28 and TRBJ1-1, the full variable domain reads DVKVTQSSRYLVKRTGEKVFLECVQDMDHENMFWYRQDPGLGLRLIYFSYDVKMKEKGDIPEGYSVSREKKERFSLILESASTNQTSMYLCASSPMDRLRPEAFFGQGTRLTVV.

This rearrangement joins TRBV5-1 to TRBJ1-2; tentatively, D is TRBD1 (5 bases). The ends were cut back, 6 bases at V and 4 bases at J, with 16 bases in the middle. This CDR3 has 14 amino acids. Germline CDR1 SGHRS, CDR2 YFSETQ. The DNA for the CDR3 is TGCGCCAGCACTGCCGGGGGAAGTAGCTATGGCTACACCTTC. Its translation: CASTAGGSSYGYTF.

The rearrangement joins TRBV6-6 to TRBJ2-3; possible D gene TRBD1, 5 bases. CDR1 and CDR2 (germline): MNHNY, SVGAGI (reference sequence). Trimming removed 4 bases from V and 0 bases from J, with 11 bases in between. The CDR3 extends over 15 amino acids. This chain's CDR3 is CASSFGHTSTDTQYF. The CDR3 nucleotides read TGTGCCAGCAGTTTCGGACATACTAGCACAGATACGCAGTATTTT.